A single T cell receptor (beta chain) is shown here with its context. Original methodology: Using reference gene primer amplification, nucleated cell counts were estimated. The method was immunoSEQ multiplex PCR; TCRdb's version includes in-frame clones alone and lacks a portion of them. V and J calls and clone size are those listed in that table; D and trimming were worked out from the DNA. The data hold nearly 55,000 clones, with around 90% observed a single time. The entry originates in a study of blood T cell repertoires in COVID-19. As for the study in general: PBMCs, B-cell-depleted T cells, or T cells provided the cDNA or gDNA that made up the material.

CDR1 is SGHAT and CDR2 is FQNNGV in the germline V gene. The CDR3 has 17 residues. Trimming cost V 2 bases and J 7 bases; bases outside gene matches: 13. The sequenced sample was peripheral blood. The chain links TRBV11-2 to TRBJ2-4; 8 bases agree with TRBD2. The source of this sequence is a woman aged 55-70 years with active or convalescent COVID-19. The CDR3 DNA sequence: TGTGCCAGCAGCTTAAGCGGGAGATCCGGGAAGGAGAACATTCAGTACTTC. This translates into CASSLSGRSGKENIQYF.